The TCR beta chain described here comes from a study of molecular identifiers for immune sequencing clone quantification. Study-wide background: RNA from around 18,000 or 91,000 naive CD8 cells was split five ways in replicates, with four sequenced.

The use of previously described methods and listed TCR primers produced the bulk TCR libraries. TCRdb recomputed calls from the PCR reads with MiXCR, one row per CDR3 protein. The data hold under 350,000 distinct CDR3 sequences, with 24% observed a single time. Germline lookup yields CDR1 MGHRA and CDR2 YSYEKL. The CDR3 spans 15 residues. With V trimmed by 4 bases and J by 1 base, 4 bases remained unmatched. Libraries for naive CD8 T cells, which were made from around 20,000 to 1,000,000 sorted cells, drew on 10%, 30% or 50% of the RNA. In the sort, naive CD8 T cells were defined as CD8+CD4-CCR7+CD45RA+.

The TCR sequence derives from a human donor in good health. Some libraries in this study had Jurkat cell RNA spiked in. The chain is built from TRBV4-1 and TRBJ1-5; 7 nucleotides match TRBD1. The sample comprised naive CD8+ T cells from blood, with Jurkat cell RNA spiked in. Subset of the sample: FACS-sorted CD8+CD4-CCR7+CD45RA+ naive T cells. CDR3: CASSRTGVSNQPQHF. The CDR3 region has the DNA TGCGCCAGCAGCCGTACAGGGGTCAGCAATCAGCCCCAGCATTTT.